Shown below are 28 T cell receptor beta chains from a single sample sequenced in a study of cytotoxic CD8 clonotypes in ibrutinib-treated CLL. Here immunoSEQ multiplex PCR was the method, and the copy in TCRdb shows in-frame clones only, minus some. Among approximately 29,000 clones listed, roughly 60% were seen once. The sample in question was PBMCs, obtained before ibrutinib treatment. The origin of the receptors is a human donor with chronic lymphocytic leukemia.

The chain uses TRBV4-1 and TRBJ2-2, with D maybe TRBD2 (7 bases). The ends were cut back, 2 bases at V and 6 bases at J, with 19 bases in the middle. The CDR3 covers 17 residues. In germline, CDR1 is MGHRA, CDR2 YSYEKL. This chain's CDR3 is CASSQQGRGVPAGELFF. In nucleotides, the CDR3 is TGCGCCAGCAGCCAACAGGGGAGGGGAGTTCCCGCCGGGGAGCTGTTTTTT.

The chain links TRBV30 to TRBJ2-7; D unresolved. This CDR3 region has 10 residues. V was trimmed by 3 bases and J by 4 bases, leaving 4 bases between them. Germline assignment: CDR1 GTSNPN and CDR2 SVGIG (reference sequence). For the CDR3, the DNA is TGTGCCTGGAGGGGTTACGAGCAGTACTTC. This encodes CAWRGYEQYF.

A single count supports this clone. The chain recombines TRBV5-6 with TRBJ1-3, with 12 bases lining up with TRBD1. The CDR3 is 17 residues long. The J segment lost 4 bases and the V segment lost 2 bases, leaving 7 bases of the junction unmatched. CDR1 and CDR2 (germline): SGHDT, YYEEEE. The CDR3 DNA sequence: TGTGCCAGCAGCTTCCGGGACAGGGGGCCCTCCGGAAACACCATATATTTT. Protein: CASSFRDRGPSGNTIYF.

V gene TRBV5-6 combines with J gene TRBJ2-7; 7 bases are a match to TRBD2. Germline values: CDR1 SGHDT, CDR2 YYEEEE. The CDR3 has 13 amino acids. V lost 4 bases and J lost 7; bases outside the gene matches: 8. CDR3 sequence (DNA): TGTGCCAGCAGCCCCCTCGGACTAGAGGAGCAGTACTTC. Amino acid sequence: CASSPLGLEEQYF.

The chain joins TRBV7-8 to TRBJ2-7; tentatively, D is TRBD1 (5 bases). V was pared by 1 base and J by 5 bases, with 12 bases between. The CDR3 spans 14 residues. The germline V gene has CDR1 SGHVS and CDR2 FQNEAQ. CDR3 nucleotides: TGTGCCAGCAGCTTAGGAAGGCAGGGCCACGAGCAGTACTTC. This sequence encodes CASSLGRQGHEQYF.

As concerns this clone: Other DNA sequences in the same sample also yield this CDR3. The chain combines TRBV4-2 with TRBJ2-2, with D hard to call. Germline CDR1 LGHNA, CDR2 YNFKEQ. With 1 base removed from V and 4 bases from J, the gap between germline ends came to 1 base. CDR3 length: 12 amino acids. In nucleotides, the CDR3 is TGTGCCAGCAGCCAAGGCACCGGGGAGCTGTTTTTT. Translated: CASSQGTGELFF.

Concerning this clone itself: The junction does not match germline at one end; this may be a read error. The gene calls are TRBV7-8 and TRBJ2-2; no definite D call. This CDR3 is 14 amino acids long. CDR1 SGHVS and CDR2 FQNEAQ come from the germline V gene. CDR3 bases: TGTGCCAGCAGCTTATCTGGGAACGCCGGGGAGCTGTTTTTT. Translated: CASSLSGNAGELFF.

The rearrangement joins TRBV6-5 to TRBJ2-3; D gene ambiguous. V shed 4 bases and J shed 0 bases, with 14 bases lying between them. Per germline, CDR1 MNHEY and CDR2 SVGAGI. The CDR3 length is 16 residues. The CDR3 here is CASSFDPQESTDTQYF. CDR3 nucleotide sequence: TGTGCCAGCAGTTTCGACCCACAAGAAAGCACAGATACGCAGTATTTT.

The chain joins TRBV10-1 to TRBJ1-5; 12 bases match TRBD1. Germline V CDR1 and CDR2: WNHNN, SYGVQD (reference sequence). Trimming removed 11 bases from V and 3 bases from J; junction bases left unmatched: 8. The CDR3 extends over 15 amino acids. The CDR3 loop reads CAPKRDRGHNQPQHF. The CDR3, as DNA: TGCGCCCCAAAGCGGGACAGGGGGCACAATCAGCCCCAGCATTTT.

The chain couples TRBV25-1 to TRBJ2-3, with unresolved D. The CDR3 runs to 15 residues. Germline V gives CDR1 MGHDK, CDR2 SYGVNS. The ends were cut back, 6 bases at V and 0 bases at J, with 13 bases in the middle. In nucleotides, the CDR3 is TGTGCCAGCAGGAAGGCAGATACTAGCACAGATACGCAGTATTTT. It codes for CASRKADTSTDTQYF.

The chain joins TRBV29-1 to TRBJ2-7; the D gene could be TRBD1 or TRBD2 (6 bases each). Trimming stripped 4 bases from V and 7 bases from J, with 17 bases between. Per germline, CDR1 SQVTM and CDR2 ANQGSEA. The CDR3 is made up of 13 amino acids. The CDR3 DNA reads as TGCAGCGTTGTGAGCAGGGGTGGAGGGGAGCAGTACTTC. It yields the protein CSVVSRGGGEQYF.

This clone was observed once. The chain has TRBV6-1 and TRBJ1-1, with D possibly TRBD1 on 6 matching bases. This CDR3 is built from 14 residues. The germline gives CDR1 MNHNS, CDR2 SASEGT. V lost 3 bases, J lost 3 bases, and 11 bases lay in between. This CDR3 reads CASSDKQGYTEAFF. DNA of the CDR3: TGTGCCAGCAGTGACAAACAGGGTTACACTGAAGCTTTCTTT.

The chain combines TRBV4-1 with TRBJ1-2; D not certain. The CDR3 runs to 16 residues. Looked up from germline, CDR1 is MGHRA and CDR2 is YSYEKL. The ends were cut back, 4 bases at V and 5 bases at J, with 20 bases in the middle. The CDR3 coding sequence is TGCGCCAGCAGCCCCGGCGGGTTCTCCGGATATTATGGCTACACCTTC. Protein: CASSPGGFSGYYGYTF.

The chain recombines TRBV11-2 with TRBJ2-1, with TRBD2 identical over 15 bases. The germline V gene encodes CDR1 SGHAT and CDR2 FQNNGV. V was clipped by 1 base and J by 2 bases; unmatched bases: 0. The CDR3 is made up of 17 amino acids. CDR3 loop: CASSLGTSGGAYNEQFF. The CDR3 nucleotides read TGTGCCAGCAGCTTAGGGACTAGCGGGGGGGCCTACAATGAGCAGTTCTTC. Based on the CDR3 plus reference TRBV11-2 and TRBJ2-1, the full variable domain is EAGVAQSPRYKIIEKRQSVAFWCNPISGHATLYWYQQILGQGPKLLIQFQNNGVVDDSQLPKDRFSAERLKGVDSTLKIQPAKLEDSAVYLCASSLGTSGGAYNEQFFGPGTRLTVL.

CDR3 DNA: TGCGCCAGCAGCTTAACGGGAGCTGGCCATGAGCAGTTCTTC. Its translation: CASSLTGAGHEQFF. The chain carries TRBV5-1 and TRBJ2-1; a possible D gene is TRBD2 (6 bases). Germline CDR1 reads SGHRS; CDR2 reads YFSETQ. Trimming shortened V by 2 bases and J by 8 bases, and 14 bases separated the two germline ends. The CDR3 is 14 amino acids.

This sequence joins TRBV4-2 and TRBJ1-2; TRBD1 matches at 8 bases. The CDR3 consists of 14 residues. V lost 3 bases and J lost 6; bases outside the gene matches: 6. CDR1 and CDR2 from the germline V gene are LGHNA and YNFKEQ. This chain's CDR3 is CASSHVDRVDGYTF. The CDR3 bases are TGTGCCAGCAGCCACGTGGACAGGGTAGATGGCTACACCTTC.

V gene TRBV7-9 combines with J gene TRBJ2-5; 10 bases agree with TRBD1. With V trimmed by 5 bases and J by 2 bases, 8 bases remained unmatched. The CDR3 loop spans 16 amino acids. Germline assignment: CDR1 SEHNR and CDR2 FQNEAQ (reference sequence). The CDR3 sequence is CASSPDRDRGQETQYF. CDR3 DNA: TGTGCCAGCAGCCCCGACCGGGACAGGGGACAAGAGACCCAGTACTTC.

J is TRBJ1-1 and V is TRBV11-2, with D hard to call. Trimming left V 3 bases short and J 3 bases short, with 5 bases between. Germline-derived CDR1 and CDR2 are SGHAT and FQNNGV. CDR3 length: 12 amino acids. CDR3 region: CASSFGDTEAFF. The DNA for the CDR3 is TGTGCCAGCAGCTTTGGGGACACTGAAGCTTTCTTT.

This clone was seen only a few times. The J gene is TRBJ2-1, the V gene TRBV7-3; D gene unclear. Trimming left V 0 bases short and J 8 bases short, with 8 bases between. The CDR3 sequence is 13 residues long. From germline, CDR1 is SGHTA and CDR2 FQGTGA. CDR3 in amino acids: CASSLTRNDEQFF. The CDR3 DNA reads TGTGCCAGCAGCTTAACCCGAAATGATGAGCAGTTCTTC.

This clone was picked up a small number of times. V usage is TRBV11-2 and J usage is TRBJ2-7; D is ambiguous. The V gene lost 3 bases and the J gene lost 3 bases, with 9 bases spanning the gap. The CDR3 is made up of 13 amino acids. CDR1 and CDR2 (germline): SGHAT, FQNNGV. The DNA for the CDR3 is TGTGCCAGCAGCTTTGGACGGATCTACGAGCAGTACTTC. Its protein is CASSFGRIYEQYF.

This clone has only a few counts. V and J are TRBV18 and TRBJ2-6, with D uncertain. The germline V gene has CDR1 KGHSH and CDR2 LQKENI. The CDR3 consists of 13 residues. The ends were cut back, 3 bases at V and 0 bases at J, with 0 bases in the middle. CDR3 sequence reads: CASSPSGANVLTF. DNA for the CDR3: TGTGCCAGCTCACCCTCTGGGGCCAACGTCCTGACTTTC.

The chain links TRBV4-1 to TRBJ2-5; maybe TRBD1 (6 bases). The germline V gene has CDR1 MGHRA and CDR2 YSYEKL. The CDR3 runs to 16 residues. Trimming took off 5 bases at V and 1 base at J, with 17 bases between the two ends. The CDR3 DNA reads as TGCGCCAGCAGCGCCCGAGACAGGTACCCCCAAGAGACCCAGTACTTC. Protein sequence: CASSARDRYPQETQYF.

This sequence joins TRBV9 and TRBJ2-2; D perhaps matches TRBD2 (5 bases). The V end lost 3 bases, the J end lost 2 bases, and 8 bases lay between the germline ends. CDR1 is SGDLS, CDR2 YYNGEE, per germline. The CDR3 runs 14 residues. In DNA, the CDR3 is TGTGCCAGCAGCGCTCGGGGAAACACCGGGGAGCTGTTTTTT. It yields the protein CASSARGNTGELFF.

The V call is TRBV5-1, the J call TRBJ2-6, with D possibly being TRBD1 (5 bases). The CDR3 has 16 residues. Germline V gene data show CDR1 as SGHRS and CDR2 as YFSETQ. With 0 bases removed from V and 0 bases from J, the gap between germline ends came to 7 bases. The CDR3: CASSLDGASGANVLTF. The CDR3 DNA sequence: TGCGCCAGCAGCTTGGATGGGGCCTCTGGGGCCAACGTCCTGACTTTC.

J is TRBJ2-1 and V is TRBV7-3; D is ambiguous. In germline, CDR1 is SGHTA, CDR2 FQGTGA. The CDR3 spans 14 residues. The V and J ends lost 2 bases and 7 bases respectively, with 12 bases between them. CDR3 DNA: TGTGCCAGCAGCTTAGGGAACGGAAGGAATGAGCAGTTCTTC. Translated: CASSLGNGRNEQFF.

This clone appeared a few times. The V gene is TRBV9, the J gene TRBJ1-5; the D is unclear. The CDR3 extends over 13 amino acids. CDR1 SGDLS and CDR2 YYNGEE come from the germline V gene. Trimming cost V 0 bases and J 9 bases, with 10 bases left between them. The CDR3 DNA is TGTGCCAGCAGCGTAGTGCCGGGTAGGCCCCAGCATTTT. Translating it yields CASSVVPGRPQHF.

This clone was recorded a few times. The chain uses TRBV6-5 and TRBJ1-3; the D is unclear. Germline-derived CDR1 and CDR2 are MNHEY and SVGAGI. Trimming removed 4 bases from V and 0 bases from J, with 4 bases in between. The CDR3 consists of 13 residues. CDR3 sequence: CASSSSSGNTIYF. The CDR3 nucleotides read TGTGCCAGCAGTTCTAGCTCTGGAAACACCATATATTTT.

The CDR3 spells CASNSAHTEAFF. The CDR3 DNA reads TGTGCCAGCAATTCGGCACACACTGAAGCTTTCTTT. V usage is TRBV6-5 and J usage is TRBJ1-1, with D uncertain. The CDR3 has 12 residues. Germline V CDR1 and CDR2: MNHEY, SVGAGI. V lost 7 bases and J 3 bases, leaving 9 bases between the germline ends.